What follows describes a single T cell receptor (beta chain). This record comes from a study of blood T cell repertoires in COVID-19. On the study more broadly: The analysed material was cDNA or gDNA that came from T cells, B-cell-depleted T cells, or PBMCs.

CDR3 size: 13 residues. The ends were cut back, 0 bases at V and 8 bases at J, with 7 bases in the middle. Germline CDR1 and CDR2: SGHAT and FQNNGV. Repertoires were generated with immunoSEQ multiplex PCR, while TCRdb's copy carries only in-frame clones and drops some. Of approximately 170,000 clones in the sample, 80% to 90% are singletons; the top ten hold under 5%. The genes are TRBV11-2 and TRBJ1-4; D is undetermined. The clonotype was recovered from a woman aged 70-85 years with acute or convalescent COVID-19. The source material was peripheral blood. The CDR3 is CASSLDLREKLFF. The CDR3 nucleotides are TGTGCCAGCAGCTTAGATCTCCGGGAAAAACTGTTTTTT.